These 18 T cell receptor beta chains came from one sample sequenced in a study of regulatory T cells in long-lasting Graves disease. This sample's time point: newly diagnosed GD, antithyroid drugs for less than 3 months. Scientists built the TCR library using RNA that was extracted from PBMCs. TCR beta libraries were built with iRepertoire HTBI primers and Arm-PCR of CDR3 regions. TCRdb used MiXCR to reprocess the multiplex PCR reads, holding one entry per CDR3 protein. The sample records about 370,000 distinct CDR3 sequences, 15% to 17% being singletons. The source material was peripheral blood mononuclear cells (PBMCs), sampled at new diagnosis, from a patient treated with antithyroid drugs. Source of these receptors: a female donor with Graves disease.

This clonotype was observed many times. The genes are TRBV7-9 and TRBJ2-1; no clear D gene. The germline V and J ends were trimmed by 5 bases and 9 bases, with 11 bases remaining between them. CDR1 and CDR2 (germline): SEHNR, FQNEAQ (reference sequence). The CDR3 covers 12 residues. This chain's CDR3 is CASSPTFVEQFF. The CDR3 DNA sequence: TGTGCCAGCAGCCCTACGTTTGTTGAGCAGTTCTTC. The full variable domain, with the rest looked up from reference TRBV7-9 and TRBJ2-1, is DTGVSQNPRHKITKRGQNVTFRCDPISEHNRLYWYRQTLGQGPEFLTYFQNEAQLEKSRLLSDRFSAERPKGSFSTLEIQRTEQGDSAMYLCASSPTFVEQFFGPGTRLTVL.

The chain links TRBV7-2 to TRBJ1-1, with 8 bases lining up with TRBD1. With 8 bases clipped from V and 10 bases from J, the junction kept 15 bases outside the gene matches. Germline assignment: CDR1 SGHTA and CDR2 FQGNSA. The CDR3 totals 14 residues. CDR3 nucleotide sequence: TGTGCCAGCTCACCGGCGAGGGACAGGTTAGGAGCTTTCTTT. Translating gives CASSPARDRLGAFF. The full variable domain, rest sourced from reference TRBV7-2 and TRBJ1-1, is GAGVSQSPSNKVTEKGKDVELRCDPISGHTALYWYRQSLGQGLEFLIYFQGNSAPDKSGLPSDRFSAERTGGSVSTLTIQRTQQEDSAVYLCASSPARDRLGAFFGQGTRLTVV.

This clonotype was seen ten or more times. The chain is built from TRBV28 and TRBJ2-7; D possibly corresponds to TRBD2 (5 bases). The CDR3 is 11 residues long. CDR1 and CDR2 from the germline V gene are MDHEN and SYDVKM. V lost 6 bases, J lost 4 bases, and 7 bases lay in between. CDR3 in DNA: TGTGCCAGCAGCGGAGGATACGAGCAGTACTTC. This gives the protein CASSGGYEQYF.

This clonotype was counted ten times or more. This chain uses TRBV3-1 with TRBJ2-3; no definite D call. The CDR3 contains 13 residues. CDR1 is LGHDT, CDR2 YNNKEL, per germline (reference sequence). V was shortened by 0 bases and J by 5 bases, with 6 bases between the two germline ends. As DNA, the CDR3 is TGTGCCAGCAGCCAAGATCCGGAAGATACGCAGTATTTT. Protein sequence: CASSQDPEDTQYF.

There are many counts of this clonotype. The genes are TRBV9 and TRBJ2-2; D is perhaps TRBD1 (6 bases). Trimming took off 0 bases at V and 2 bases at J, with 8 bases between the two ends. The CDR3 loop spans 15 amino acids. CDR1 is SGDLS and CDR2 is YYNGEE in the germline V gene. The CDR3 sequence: CASSVADRNTGELFF. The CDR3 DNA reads TGTGCCAGCAGCGTAGCGGACAGAAACACCGGGGAGCTGTTTTTT. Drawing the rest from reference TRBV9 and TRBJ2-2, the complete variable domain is DSGVTQTPKHLITATGQRVTLRCSPRSGDLSVYWYQQSLDQGLQFLIQYYNGEERAKGNILERFSAQQFPDLHSELNLSSLELGDSALYFCASSVADRNTGELFFGEGSRLTVL.

The CDR3 DNA reads TGTGCCAGCAGTTACTCCGGGACAGGGGGACAGCCCCAGCATTTT. It is translated as CASSYSGTGGQPQHF. The chain recombines TRBV6-2 or TRBV6-3 with TRBJ1-5; TRBD1 matches 11 bases. The CDR3 length is 15 residues. The junction had 2 bases not matched to a gene; V was cut back by 0 bases and J by 7 bases. Germline V CDR1 and CDR2: MNHEY, SVGEGT.

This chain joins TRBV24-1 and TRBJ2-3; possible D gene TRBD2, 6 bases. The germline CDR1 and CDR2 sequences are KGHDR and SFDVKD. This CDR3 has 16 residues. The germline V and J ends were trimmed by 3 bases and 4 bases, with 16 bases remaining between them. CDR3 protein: CATSDPGGIESDTQYF. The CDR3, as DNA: TGTGCCACCAGTGATCCCGGGGGAATCGAATCAGATACGCAGTATTTT.

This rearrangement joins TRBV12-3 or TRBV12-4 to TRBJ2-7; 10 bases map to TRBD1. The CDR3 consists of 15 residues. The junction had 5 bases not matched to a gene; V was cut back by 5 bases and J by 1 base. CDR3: CASSTRTGGSYEQYF. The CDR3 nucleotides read TGTGCCAGCAGTACGAGGACAGGGGGTTCCTACGAGCAGTACTTC.

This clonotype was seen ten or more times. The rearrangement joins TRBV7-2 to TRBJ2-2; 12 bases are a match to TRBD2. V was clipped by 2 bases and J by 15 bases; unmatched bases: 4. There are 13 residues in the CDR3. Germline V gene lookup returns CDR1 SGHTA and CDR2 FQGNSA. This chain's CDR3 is CASSLMGLAGVFF. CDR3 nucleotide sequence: TGTGCCAGCAGCTTAATGGGACTAGCGGGTGTGTTTTTT.

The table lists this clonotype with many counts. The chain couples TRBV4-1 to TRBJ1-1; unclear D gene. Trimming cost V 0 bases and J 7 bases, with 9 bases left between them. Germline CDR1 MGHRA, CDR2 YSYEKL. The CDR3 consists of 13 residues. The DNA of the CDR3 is TGCGCCAGCAGCCAAGATCGGAGTATTGAAGCTTTCTTT. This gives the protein CASSQDRSIEAFF.

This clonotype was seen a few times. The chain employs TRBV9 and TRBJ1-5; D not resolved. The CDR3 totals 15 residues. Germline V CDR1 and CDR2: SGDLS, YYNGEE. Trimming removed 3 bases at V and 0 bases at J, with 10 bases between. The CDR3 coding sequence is TGTGCCAGCAGCGGGGGTGGGGATAGCAATCAGCCCCAGCATTTT. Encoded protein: CASSGGGDSNQPQHF.

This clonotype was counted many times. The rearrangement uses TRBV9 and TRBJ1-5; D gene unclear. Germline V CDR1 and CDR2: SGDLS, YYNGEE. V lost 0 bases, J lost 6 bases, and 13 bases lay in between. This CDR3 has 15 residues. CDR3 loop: CASSVGVGGAQPQHF. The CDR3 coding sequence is TGTGCCAGCAGCGTAGGTGTGGGTGGTGCTCAGCCCCAGCATTTT.

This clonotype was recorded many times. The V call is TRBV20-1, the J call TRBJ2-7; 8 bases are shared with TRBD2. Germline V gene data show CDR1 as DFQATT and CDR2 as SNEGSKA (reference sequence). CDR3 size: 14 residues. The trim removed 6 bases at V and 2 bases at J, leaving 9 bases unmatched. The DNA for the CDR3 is TGCAGTGCCGAACTAGCGGAGGGGACCTACGAGCAGTACTTC. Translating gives CSAELAEGTYEQYF.

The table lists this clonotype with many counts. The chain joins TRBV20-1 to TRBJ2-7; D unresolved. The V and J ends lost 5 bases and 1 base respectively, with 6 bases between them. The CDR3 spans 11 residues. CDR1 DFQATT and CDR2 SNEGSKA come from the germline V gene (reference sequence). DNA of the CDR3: TGCAGTGCTGCAGAATCCTACGAGCAGTACTTC. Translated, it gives CSAAESYEQYF.

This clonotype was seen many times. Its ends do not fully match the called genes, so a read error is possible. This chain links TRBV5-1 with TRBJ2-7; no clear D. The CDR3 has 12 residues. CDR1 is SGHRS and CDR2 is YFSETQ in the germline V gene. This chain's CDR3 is CASSLGTYEQYF. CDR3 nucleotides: TGTGCCAGCAGCTTAGGCACCTACGAGCAGTACTTC.

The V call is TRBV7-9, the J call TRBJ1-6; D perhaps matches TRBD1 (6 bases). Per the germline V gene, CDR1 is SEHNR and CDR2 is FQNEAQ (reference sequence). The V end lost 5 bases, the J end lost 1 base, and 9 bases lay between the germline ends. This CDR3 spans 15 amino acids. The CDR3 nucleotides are TGTGCCAGCAGCCCAACAGGGTCCTATAATTCACCCCTCCACTTT. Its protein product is CASSPTGSYNSPLHF.

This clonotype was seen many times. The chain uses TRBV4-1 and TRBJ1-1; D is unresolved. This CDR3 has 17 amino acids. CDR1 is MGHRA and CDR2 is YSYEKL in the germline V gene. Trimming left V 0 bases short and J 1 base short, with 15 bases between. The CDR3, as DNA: TGCGCCAGCAGCCAAGAGGGTGGAGTGAGATGGAACACTGAAGCTTTCTTT. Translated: CASSQEGGVRWNTEAFF.

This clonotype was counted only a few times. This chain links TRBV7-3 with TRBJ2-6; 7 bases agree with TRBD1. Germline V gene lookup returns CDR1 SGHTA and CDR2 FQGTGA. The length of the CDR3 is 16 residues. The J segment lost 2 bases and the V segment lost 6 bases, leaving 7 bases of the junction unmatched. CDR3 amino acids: CASSPFRGPGANVLTF. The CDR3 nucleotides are TGTGCCAGCAGTCCTTTTAGGGGGCCTGGGGCCAACGTCCTGACTTTC.